The 13 T cell receptor beta chains reported below all come from one sample, sequenced in a study of blood T cell repertoires in COVID-19. Generated by immunoSEQ multiplex PCR, the TCRdb table keeps only in-frame clones and is missing some. The sample holds around 56,000 clones, approximately 79% seen once. The sequenced sample was peripheral blood. The receptors here all came from a man in his fifties or sixties with acute or convalescent COVID-19.

The J gene is TRBJ2-1, the V gene TRBV5-4; D is perhaps TRBD2 (6 bases). Trimming removed 0 bases from V and 5 bases from J, with 12 bases in between. Germline V gene lookup returns CDR1 SGHNT and CDR2 YYREEE (reference sequence). This CDR3 is 15 amino acids long. CDR3 residues: CASSLERGSHNEQFF. As DNA, the CDR3 is TGTGCCAGCAGCTTGGAACGGGGGAGCCACAATGAGCAGTTCTTC.

V and J are TRBV7-9 and TRBJ1-3, with 11 nucleotides matching TRBD1. The CDR3 extends over 16 amino acids. CDR1 and CDR2 (germline): SEHNR, FQNEAQ (reference sequence). The V segment lost 4 bases and the J segment 3 bases; nucleotides outside the gene matches: 5. CDR3 sequence: CASSSGQGADGNTIYF. DNA of the CDR3: TGTGCCAGCAGCTCTGGACAGGGGGCGGATGGAAACACCATATATTTT.

The chain joins TRBV6-6 to TRBJ2-5, with TRBD1 matching 11 bases. The V segment lost 4 bases and the J segment 7 bases; nucleotides outside the gene matches: 5. This CDR3 contains 14 residues. Germline CDR1 and CDR2: MNHNY and SVGAGI (reference sequence). The CDR3 is CASSFPGQGVTQYF. As DNA, the CDR3 is TGTGCCAGCAGTTTTCCGGGACAGGGGGTGACCCAGTACTTC.

The chain recombines TRBV2 with TRBJ1-5; tentative D call: TRBD1 (5 bases). Trimming left V 6 bases short and J 4 bases short, with 16 bases between. Germline loops: CDR1 SNHLY, CDR2 FYNNEI. This CDR3 has 15 residues. The chain's CDR3 is CASRLWTGVNQPQHF. The CDR3 DNA is TGTGCCAGCAGGTTATGGACGGGGGTAAATCAGCCCCAGCATTTT.

The rearrangement links TRBV4-1 to TRBJ1-2, with 9 bases lining up with TRBD1. J was trimmed by 0 bases and V by 4 bases; bases with no gene match: 9. The CDR3 totals 17 residues. Looked up from germline, CDR1 is MGHRA and CDR2 is YSYEKL. The CDR3 DNA reads as TGCGCCAGCAGCCTGGGGAACCGGGACAGGGCTAACTATGGCTACACCTTC. Encoded protein: CASSLGNRDRANYGYTF.

This clone was seen once. This chain links TRBV7-3 with TRBJ2-1, with D tentatively TRBD1 (6 bases). This CDR3 region has 14 residues. Between the trimmed V and J ends, which lost 10 bases and 3 bases, there was a span of 16 bases. Per the germline V gene, CDR1 is SGHTA and CDR2 is FQGTGA. The CDR3: CATAGQGLYNEQFF. Written as DNA, the CDR3 is TGTGCCACGGCCGGGCAGGGGCTCTACAATGAGCAGTTCTTC.

The gene calls are TRBV18 and TRBJ2-5; 8 bases match TRBD1. The J segment lost 2 bases and the V segment lost 2 bases, leaving 7 bases of the junction unmatched. This CDR3 comprises 16 residues. Germline V gene data show CDR1 as KGHSH and CDR2 as LQKENI. As DNA, the CDR3 is TGTGCCAGCTCACCAGGTTGGGACAGGAGACAAGAGACCCAGTACTTC. Residues: CASSPGWDRRQETQYF.

This clone was recorded once. The chain couples TRBV18 to TRBJ2-7; D possibly corresponds to TRBD1 (7 bases). CDR1 and CDR2 from the germline V gene are KGHSH and LQKENI. This CDR3 region has 15 residues. Trimming cost V 4 bases and J 2 bases, with 15 bases left between them. CDR3 DNA sequence: TGTGCCAGCTCACTTGGTGGAGGGGGCGCCTACGAGCAGTACTTC. Translated, it gives CASSLGGGGAYEQYF.

Only a few counts were recorded for this clone. The chain is built from TRBV30 and TRBJ2-7; a weak D match, TRBD2 (5 bases). Trimming took off 2 bases at V and 2 bases at J, with 19 bases between the two ends. Germline CDR1 is GTSNPN and CDR2 is SVGIG (reference sequence). The CDR3 consists of 16 residues. CDR3 sequence reads: CAWSPPPGGGTYEQYF. CDR3 nucleotide sequence: TGTGCCTGGAGTCCCCCCCCCGGCGGAGGTACCTACGAGCAGTACTTC.

V gene TRBV5-4 combines with J gene TRBJ2-7, with 9 bases lining up with TRBD2. The CDR3 runs to 15 residues. V lost 0 bases and J lost 3; bases outside the gene matches: 4. Germline CDR1 is SGHNT and CDR2 is YYREEE (reference sequence). CDR3 coding DNA: TGTGCCAGCAGCTTGGAGCGGGGGGCCCGCTACGAGCAGTACTTC. Translation gives CASSLERGARYEQYF.

This clone is categorized as medium-sized. Other DNA variants within this sample encode the same CDR3. The chain joins TRBV29-1 to TRBJ2-7; 7 bases align to TRBD1. Germline CDR1 is SQVTM and CDR2 is ANQGSEA. The ends lost 3 bases at V and 2 bases at J; junction bases unmatched: 4. This CDR3 comprises 13 residues. The CDR3 nucleotides are TGCAGCGTTGATGGGGACAGACCCTACGAGCAGTACTTC. This gives the protein CSVDGDRPYEQYF.

This clone was seen only a few times. J is TRBJ1-2 and V is TRBV24-1; 7 nucleotides agree with TRBD1. V gave up 3 bases and J gave up 2 bases; unmatched junction bases: 2. Germline CDR1 reads KGHDR; CDR2 reads SFDVKD. The CDR3 length is 14 residues. In nucleotides, the CDR3 is TGTGCCACCAGTGATCCGACAGGGAACTATGGCTACACCTTC. Protein product: CATSDPTGNYGYTF.

The V and J genes are TRBV5-6 and TRBJ1-3; perhaps TRBD1 as D (5 bases). Germline V CDR1 and CDR2: SGHDT, YYEEEE. V dropped 4 bases and J dropped 0 bases, with 20 bases sitting between them. The CDR3 covers 18 residues. CDR3 sequence (DNA): TGTGCCAGCAGCGCCAGAGGCGCGTGGGGGGTCTCTGGAAACACCATATATTTT. Its protein is CASSARGAWGVSGNTIYF.